The 20 T cell receptor beta chains below come from one sample, sequenced in a study of post-analysis software for immune sequencing data. General study results and limits: When patients were compared with controls, a handful of TRBV segments were more frequent, TRBV5-6, TRBV5-1 and TRBV20-1 among them.

Unique molecular identifiers featured in each of the TCR beta cDNA libraries. TCRdb recomputed calls from the PCR reads with MiXCR, one row per CDR3 protein. The top ten hold 10% to 15% of the sample, which has approximately 400,000 distinct CDR3 sequences, 30% to 45% seen once. These TCRs' antigens remain unknown. Sequenced sample: blood. These receptors all stem from a girl aged 5-17 years with multiple sclerosis.

This clonotype showed up many times. The chain recombines TRBV29-1 with TRBJ2-1; maybe TRBD2 (5 bases). This CDR3 has 13 amino acids. The germline CDR1 and CDR2 sequences are SQVTM and ANQGSEA. Deletions cut 4 bases from V and 0 bases from J, with 7 bases between. The CDR3 DNA sequence: TGCAGCGTTGTTCGGGACTCCTACAATGAGCAGTTCTTC. It encodes CSVVRDSYNEQFF.

This clonotype was counted between two and nine times. The chain employs TRBV4-3 and TRBJ2-6; 8 bases line up with TRBD1. Trimming cost V 6 bases and J 4 bases; bases outside gene matches: 8. This CDR3 contains 16 residues. The germline CDR1 and CDR2 sequences are LGHNA and YSLEER. The CDR3 DNA follows: TGCGCCAGCAGAGGACAGGGAGGAGGAGGGGCCAACGTCCTGACTTTC. Translation: CASRGQGGGGANVLTF.

The chain joins TRBV6-5 to TRBJ1-5, with D possibly TRBD1 on 5 matching bases. Per germline, CDR1 MNHEY and CDR2 SVGAGI. V lost 6 bases and J lost 7, with 13 bases in between. The CDR3 has 13 residues. As DNA, the CDR3 is TGTGCCAGCAGCCTCAGGGTCAGCCAGCCCCAGCATTTT. Residues: CASSLRVSQPQHF.

The CDR3 bases are TGTGCCAGCAGCTTGAACCCGTCGAAAGGCTACACCTTC. The encoded protein is CASSLNPSKGYTF. The V gene is TRBV5-5, the J gene TRBJ1-2; D gene ambiguous. The V and J ends lost 1 base and 8 bases respectively, with 12 bases between them. Per the germline V gene, CDR1 is SGHKS and CDR2 is YYEKEE (reference sequence). The CDR3 spans 13 residues.

This clonotype showed up many times. V and J are TRBV12-3 or TRBV12-4 and TRBJ2-7; TRBD1 aligns across 7 bases. The CDR3 is made up of 17 amino acids. Trimming removed 7 bases from V and 3 bases from J; junction bases left unmatched: 18. CDR3 sequence reads: CASNLRPPGTDHYEQYF. The CDR3 nucleotides are TGTGCCAGCAACCTCCGGCCACCCGGGACAGACCACTACGAGCAGTACTTC.

The chain carries TRBV2 and TRBJ2-6; 9 bases fit TRBD1. The V segment lost 10 bases and the J segment 4 bases; nucleotides outside the gene matches: 11. This CDR3 comprises 16 residues. Germline CDR1 is SNHLY and CDR2 is FYNNEI. Written as DNA, the CDR3 is TGTGCCATAGGGACAGGGCGTTATGCCGGGGCCAACGTCCTGACTTTC. Protein product: CAIGTGRYAGANVLTF. Full variable domain (missing parts from reference TRBV2 and TRBJ2-6): EPEVTQTPSHQVTQMGQEVILRCVPISNHLYFYWYRQILGQKVEFLVSFYNNEISEKSEIFDDQFSVERPDGSNFTLKIRSTKLEDSAMYFCAIGTGRYAGANVLTFGAGSRLTVL.

The rearrangement joins TRBV5-5 to TRBJ1-1, with TRBD1 matching 10 bases. CDR1 is SGHKS, CDR2 YYEKEE, per germline (reference sequence). V lost 4 bases, J lost 5 bases, and 11 bases stayed unmatched. This CDR3 has 16 amino acids. This CDR3 reads CASSPPGQGIGTEAFF. The CDR3 DNA sequence: TGTGCCAGCAGCCCTCCGGGACAGGGGATCGGGACTGAAGCTTTCTTT.

The chain couples TRBV12-3 or TRBV12-4 to TRBJ2-1, with 9 positions matching TRBD1. This CDR3 has 19 residues. V was clipped by 1 base and J by 2 bases; unmatched bases: 12. The CDR3 nucleotides are TGTGCCAGCAGTTTAGTTATGGTGTTTCGACAGGGGGCCTACAATGAGCAGTTCTTC. Its translation: CASSLVMVFRQGAYNEQFF.

This clonotype was seen a handful of times. V is TRBV12-3 or TRBV12-4 and J is TRBJ2-7; the D is unclear. V was pared by 3 bases and J by 2 bases, with 11 bases between. The CDR3 extends over 14 amino acids. The CDR3 loop is CASSFGPSAYEQYF. DNA of the CDR3: TGTGCCAGCAGTTTTGGTCCCAGCGCCTACGAGCAGTACTTC.

The CDR3 here is CASSGTSGTDTQYF. CDR3 DNA: TGTGCCAGCAGTGGGACTAGCGGCACAGATACGCAGTATTTT. The rearrangement joins TRBV12-3 or TRBV12-4 to TRBJ2-3, with 10 positions matching TRBD2. Unmatched junction bases numbered 0, after V lost 5 bases and J lost 1 base. The CDR3 runs 14 residues.

In this sample, this clonotype turned up a few times. The rearrangement links TRBV7-8 to TRBJ2-1; 8 nucleotides line up with TRBD1. Germline V gene lookup returns CDR1 SGHVS and CDR2 FQNEAQ. V lost 3 bases and J lost 1; bases outside the gene matches: 8. This CDR3 is built from 17 residues. As DNA, the CDR3 is TGTGCCAGCAGCTTCGATGTGGACAGGGTGTCCTACAATGAGCAGTTCTTC. Translating it yields CASSFDVDRVSYNEQFF.

The chain carries TRBV7-2 and TRBJ1-1; TRBD1 matches at 12 bases. This CDR3 has 15 residues. After removal of 0 bases from V and 10 bases from J, the junction contained 6 bases not matched to a gene. Germline V CDR1 and CDR2: SGHTA, FQGNSA. The CDR3 sequence: CASSLAGTGGLRAFF. CDR3 DNA: TGTGCCAGCAGCTTAGCCGGGACAGGGGGCCTCCGAGCTTTCTTT.

The gene calls are TRBV20-1 and TRBJ2-7; TRBD2 matches 14 bases. V shed 7 bases, J shed 4 bases, and the junction held 6 bases outside the gene matches. The CDR3 totals 14 residues. Germline loops: CDR1 DFQATT, CDR2 SNEGSKA (reference sequence). The CDR3 reads CSVSRTSGGYEQYF. CDR3 DNA sequence: TGCAGTGTTAGTCGGACTAGCGGGGGGTACGAGCAGTACTTC.

The V gene is TRBV7-8, the J gene TRBJ2-1; no reliable D call. Looked up from germline, CDR1 is SGHVS and CDR2 is FQNEAQ. CDR3 length: 14 amino acids. V lost 0 bases and J 7 bases, leaving 10 bases between the germline ends. CDR3 in DNA: TGTGCCAGCAGCTTAGCTAGGGTGGTAAATGAGCAGTTCTTC. This encodes CASSLARVVNEQFF.

The chain carries TRBV2 and TRBJ2-3, with a possible D match to TRBD2 (6 bases). Per the germline V gene, CDR1 is SNHLY and CDR2 is FYNNEI. The length of the CDR3 is 15 residues. V gave up 6 bases and J gave up 0 bases, with 13 bases separating them. The CDR3 nucleotides are TGTGCCAGCAGGGCAAGGGCGGGAAGCACAGATACGCAGTATTTT. Translated: CASRARAGSTDTQYF.

The V and J genes are TRBV4-3 and TRBJ2-7, with D possibly being TRBD2 (5 bases). The CDR3 is made up of 15 amino acids. V lost 4 bases and J 6 bases, leaving 19 bases between the germline ends. Germline V gene data show CDR1 as LGHNA and CDR2 as YSLEER. CDR3 sequence: CASSPHRGLGVEQYF. The CDR3 DNA reads TGCGCCAGCAGCCCCCACCGGGGTCTTGGCGTCGAGCAGTACTTC.

The J gene is TRBJ1-2, the V gene TRBV3-1, with 8 bases that match TRBD1. This CDR3 is 18 amino acids long. V gave up 4 bases and J gave up 5 bases; unmatched junction bases: 18. Germline values: CDR1 LGHDT, CDR2 YNNKEL (reference sequence). CDR3 sequence reads: CASSRRGTGTLGPYGYTF. In DNA, the CDR3 is TGTGCCAGCAGCCGACGGGGGACAGGAACCTTAGGACCTTATGGCTACACCTTC. Looking up the rest from reference TRBV3-1 and TRBJ1-2 gives the full variable domain: DTAVSQTPKYLVTQMGNDKSIKCEQNLGHDTMYWYKQDSKKFLKIMFSYNNKELIINETVPNRFSPKSPDKAHLNLHINSLELGDSAVYFCASSRRGTGTLGPYGYTFGSGTRLTVV.

The chain links TRBV14 to TRBJ2-3, with TRBD2 matching over 11 bases. Trimming took 3 bases from V and 9 from J; bases not matched to a gene: 17. The V gene's germline CDR1 is SGHDN and CDR2 FVKESK. This CDR3 has 18 residues. CDR3 DNA: TGTGCCAGCAGCCATCCCAGGGGACTAGCGGCCTCGCGGGACACGCAGTATTTT. It specifies CASSHPRGLAASRDTQYF.

The CDR3 spells CASSLAGRGSGNTIYF. The DNA of the CDR3 is TGTGCCAGCAGCTTAGCGGGACGTGGCTCTGGAAACACCATATATTTT. The J gene is TRBJ1-3, the V gene TRBV7-2, with a possible D match to TRBD1 (5 bases). This CDR3 contains 16 residues. CDR1 is SGHTA, CDR2 FQGNSA, per germline. The V gene lost 0 bases and the J gene lost 0 bases, with 9 bases spanning the gap.

A few counts support this clonotype. The rearrangement uses TRBV9 and TRBJ2-7, with D perhaps matching TRBD1 (6 bases). Germline CDR1 reads SGDLS; CDR2 reads YYNGEE. CDR3 length equals 13 residues. Trimming left V 0 bases short and J 10 bases short, with 14 bases between. CDR3 nucleotide sequence: TGTGCCAGCAGCGTAGTAGAACAGGGCGATCAGTACTTC. The encoded protein is CASSVVEQGDQYF.